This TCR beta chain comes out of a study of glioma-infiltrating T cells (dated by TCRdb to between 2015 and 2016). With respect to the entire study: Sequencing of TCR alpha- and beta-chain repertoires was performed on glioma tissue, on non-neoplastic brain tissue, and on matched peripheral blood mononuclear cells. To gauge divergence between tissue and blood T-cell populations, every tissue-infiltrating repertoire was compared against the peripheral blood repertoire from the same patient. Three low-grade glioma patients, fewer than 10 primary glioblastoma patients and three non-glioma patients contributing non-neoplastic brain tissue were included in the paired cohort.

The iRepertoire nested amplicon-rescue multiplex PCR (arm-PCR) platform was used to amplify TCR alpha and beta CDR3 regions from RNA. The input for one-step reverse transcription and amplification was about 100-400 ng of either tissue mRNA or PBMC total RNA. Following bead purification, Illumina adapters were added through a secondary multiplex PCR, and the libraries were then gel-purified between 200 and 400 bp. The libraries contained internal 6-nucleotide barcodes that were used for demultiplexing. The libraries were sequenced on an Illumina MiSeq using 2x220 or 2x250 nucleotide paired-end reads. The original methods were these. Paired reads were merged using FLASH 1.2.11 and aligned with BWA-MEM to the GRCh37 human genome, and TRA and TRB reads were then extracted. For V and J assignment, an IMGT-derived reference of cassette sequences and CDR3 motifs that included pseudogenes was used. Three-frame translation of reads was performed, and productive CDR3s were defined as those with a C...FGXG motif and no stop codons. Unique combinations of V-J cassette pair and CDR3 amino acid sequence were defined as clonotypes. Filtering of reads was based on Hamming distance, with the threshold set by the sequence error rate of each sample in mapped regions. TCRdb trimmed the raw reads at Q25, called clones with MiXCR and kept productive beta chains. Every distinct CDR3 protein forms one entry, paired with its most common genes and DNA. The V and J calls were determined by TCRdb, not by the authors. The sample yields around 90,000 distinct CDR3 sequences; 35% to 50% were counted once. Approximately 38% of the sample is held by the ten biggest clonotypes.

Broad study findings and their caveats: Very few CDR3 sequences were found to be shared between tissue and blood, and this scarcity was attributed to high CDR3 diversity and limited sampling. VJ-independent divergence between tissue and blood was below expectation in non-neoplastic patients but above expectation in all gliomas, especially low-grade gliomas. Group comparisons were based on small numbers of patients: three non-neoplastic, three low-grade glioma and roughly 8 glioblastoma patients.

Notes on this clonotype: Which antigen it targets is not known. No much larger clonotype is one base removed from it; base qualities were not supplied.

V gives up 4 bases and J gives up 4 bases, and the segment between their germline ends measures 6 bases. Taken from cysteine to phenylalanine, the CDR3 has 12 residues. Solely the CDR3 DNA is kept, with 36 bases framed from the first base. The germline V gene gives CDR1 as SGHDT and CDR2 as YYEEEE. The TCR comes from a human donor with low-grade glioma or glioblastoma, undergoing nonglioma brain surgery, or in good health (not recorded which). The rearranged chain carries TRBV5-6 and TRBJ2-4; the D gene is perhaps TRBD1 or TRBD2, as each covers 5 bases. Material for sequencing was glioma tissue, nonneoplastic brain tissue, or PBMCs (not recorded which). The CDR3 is CASSGTKNIQYF. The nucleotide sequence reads TGTGCCAGCAGCGGGACGAAAAACATTCAGTACTTC. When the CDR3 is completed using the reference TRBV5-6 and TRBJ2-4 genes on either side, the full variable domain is DAGVTQSPTHLIKTRGQQVTLRCSPKSGHDTVSWYQQALGQGPQFIFQYYEEEERQRGNFPDRFSGHQFPNYSSELNVNALLLGDSALYLCASSGTKNIQYFGAGTRLSVL.